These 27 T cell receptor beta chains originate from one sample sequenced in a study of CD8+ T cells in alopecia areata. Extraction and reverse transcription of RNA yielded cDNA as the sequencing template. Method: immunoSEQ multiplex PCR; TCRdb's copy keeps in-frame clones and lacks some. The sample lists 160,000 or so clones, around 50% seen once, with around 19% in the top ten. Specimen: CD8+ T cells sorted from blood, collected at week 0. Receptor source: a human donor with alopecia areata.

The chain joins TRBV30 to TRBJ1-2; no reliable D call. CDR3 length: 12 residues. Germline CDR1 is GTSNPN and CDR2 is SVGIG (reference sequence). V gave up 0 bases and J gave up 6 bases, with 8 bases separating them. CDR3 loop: CAWSVSRNGYTF. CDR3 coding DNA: TGTGCCTGGAGTGTTAGCCGGAATGGCTACACCTTC.

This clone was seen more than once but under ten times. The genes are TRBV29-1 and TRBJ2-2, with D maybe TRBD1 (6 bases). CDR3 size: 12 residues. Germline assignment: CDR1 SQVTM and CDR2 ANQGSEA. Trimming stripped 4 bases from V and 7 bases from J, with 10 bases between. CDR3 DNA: TGCAGCGTTGGGGGGCCCGGCGGGGAGCTGTTTTTT. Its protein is CSVGGPGGELFF.

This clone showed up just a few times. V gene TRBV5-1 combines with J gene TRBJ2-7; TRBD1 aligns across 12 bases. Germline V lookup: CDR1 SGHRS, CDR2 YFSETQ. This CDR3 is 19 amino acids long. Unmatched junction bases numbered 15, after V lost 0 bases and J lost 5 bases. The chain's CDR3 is CASSLVVGGTGGTLDEQYF. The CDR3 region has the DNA TGCGCCAGCAGCTTGGTCGTAGGCGGGACAGGGGGCACTCTCGACGAGCAGTACTTC. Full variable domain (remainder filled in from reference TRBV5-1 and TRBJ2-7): KAGVTQTPRYLIKTRGQQVTLSCSPISGHRSVSWYQQTPGQGLQFLFEYFSETQRNKGNFPGRFSGRQFSNSRSEMNVSTLELGDSALYLCASSLVVGGTGGTLDEQYFGPGTRLTVT.

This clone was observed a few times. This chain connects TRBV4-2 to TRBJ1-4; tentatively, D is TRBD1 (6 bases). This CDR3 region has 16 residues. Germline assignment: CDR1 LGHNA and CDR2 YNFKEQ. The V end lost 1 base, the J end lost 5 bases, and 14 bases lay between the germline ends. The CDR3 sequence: CASSQGGGARNEKLFF. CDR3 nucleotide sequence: TGTGCCAGCAGCCAAGGTGGGGGGGCGCGAAATGAAAAACTGTTTTTT.

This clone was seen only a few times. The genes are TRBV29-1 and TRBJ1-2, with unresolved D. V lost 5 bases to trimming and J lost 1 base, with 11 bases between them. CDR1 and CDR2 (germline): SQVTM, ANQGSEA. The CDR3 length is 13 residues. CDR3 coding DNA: TGCAGCGTTCGCATCCAGAGTAACTATGGCTACACCTTC. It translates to CSVRIQSNYGYTF.

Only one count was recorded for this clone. CDR3 protein: CASSRGNSPLHF. The CDR3 DNA reads TGTGCCAGCAGCCGGGGTAATTCACCCCTCCACTTT. The chain couples TRBV7-2 to TRBJ1-6; D ambiguous. Trimming shortened V by 5 bases and J by 6 bases, and 5 bases separated the two germline ends. The germline CDR1 and CDR2 sequences are SGHTA and FQGNSA. The CDR3 has 12 amino acids.

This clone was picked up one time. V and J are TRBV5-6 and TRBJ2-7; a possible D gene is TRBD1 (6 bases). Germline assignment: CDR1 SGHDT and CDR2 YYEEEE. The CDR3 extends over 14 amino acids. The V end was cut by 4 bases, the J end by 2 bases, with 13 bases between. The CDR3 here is CASSPGRGTYEQYF. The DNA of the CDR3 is TGTGCCAGCAGCCCAGGCAGGGGAACCTACGAGCAGTACTTC.

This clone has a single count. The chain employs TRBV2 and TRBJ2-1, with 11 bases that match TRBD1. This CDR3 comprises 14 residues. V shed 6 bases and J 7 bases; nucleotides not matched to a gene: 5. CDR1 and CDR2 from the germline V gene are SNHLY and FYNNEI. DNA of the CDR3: TGTGCCAGCAGCGGGACAGGGGGTAGAAATGAGCAGTTCTTC. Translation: CASSGTGGRNEQFF.

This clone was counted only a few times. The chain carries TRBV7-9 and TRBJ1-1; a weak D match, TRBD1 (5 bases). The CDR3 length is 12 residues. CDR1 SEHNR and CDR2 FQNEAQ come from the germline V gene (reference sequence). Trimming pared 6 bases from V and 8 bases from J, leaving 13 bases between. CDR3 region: CASSHPGPEAFF. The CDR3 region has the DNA TGTGCCAGCAGTCATCCGGGGCCAGAAGCTTTCTTT.

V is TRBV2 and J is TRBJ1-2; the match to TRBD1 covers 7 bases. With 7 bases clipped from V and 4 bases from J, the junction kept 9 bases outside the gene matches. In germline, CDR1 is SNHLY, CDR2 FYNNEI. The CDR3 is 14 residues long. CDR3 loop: CASTPGAGGYGYTF. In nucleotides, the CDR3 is TGTGCCAGCACCCCAGGGGCAGGGGGCTATGGCTACACCTTC.

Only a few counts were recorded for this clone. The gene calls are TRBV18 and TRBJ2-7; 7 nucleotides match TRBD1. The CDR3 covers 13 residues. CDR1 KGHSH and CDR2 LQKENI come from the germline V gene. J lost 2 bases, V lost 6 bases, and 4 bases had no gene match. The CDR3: CASSPGQTYEQYF. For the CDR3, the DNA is TGTGCCAGCTCTCCGGGACAGACCTACGAGCAGTACTTC.

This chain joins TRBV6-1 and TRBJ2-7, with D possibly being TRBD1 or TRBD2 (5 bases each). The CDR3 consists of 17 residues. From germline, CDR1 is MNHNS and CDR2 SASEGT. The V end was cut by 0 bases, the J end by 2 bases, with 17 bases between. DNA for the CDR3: TGTGCCAGCAGTGAAGCGGGACCGGGATCTATCGCCTACGAGCAGTACTTC. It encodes CASSEAGPGSIAYEQYF.

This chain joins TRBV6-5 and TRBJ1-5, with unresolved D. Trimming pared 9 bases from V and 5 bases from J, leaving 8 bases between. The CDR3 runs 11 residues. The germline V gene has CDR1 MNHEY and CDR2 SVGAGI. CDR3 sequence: CARIRYQPQHF. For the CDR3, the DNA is TGTGCCAGAATCCGGTATCAGCCCCAGCATTTT.

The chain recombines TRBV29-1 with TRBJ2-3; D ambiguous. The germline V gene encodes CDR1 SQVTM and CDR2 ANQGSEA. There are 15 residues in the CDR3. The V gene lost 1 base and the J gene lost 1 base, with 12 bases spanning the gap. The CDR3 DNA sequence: TGCAGCGTTGAAGGGTTCAGCTCTGGCACAGATACGCAGTATTTT. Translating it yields CSVEGFSSGTDTQYF.

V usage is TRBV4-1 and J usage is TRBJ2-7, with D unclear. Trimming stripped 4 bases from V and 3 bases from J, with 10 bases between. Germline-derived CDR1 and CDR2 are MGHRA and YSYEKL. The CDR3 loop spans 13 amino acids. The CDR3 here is CASSPAESYEQYF. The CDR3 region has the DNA TGCGCCAGCAGCCCAGCTGAGAGCTACGAGCAGTACTTC.

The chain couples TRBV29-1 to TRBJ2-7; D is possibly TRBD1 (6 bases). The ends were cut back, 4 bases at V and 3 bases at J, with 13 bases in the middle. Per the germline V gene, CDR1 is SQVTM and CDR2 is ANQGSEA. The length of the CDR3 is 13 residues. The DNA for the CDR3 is TGCAGCGTTGTTGGTGTCAGGGGCTACGAGCAGTACTTC. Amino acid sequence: CSVVGVRGYEQYF.

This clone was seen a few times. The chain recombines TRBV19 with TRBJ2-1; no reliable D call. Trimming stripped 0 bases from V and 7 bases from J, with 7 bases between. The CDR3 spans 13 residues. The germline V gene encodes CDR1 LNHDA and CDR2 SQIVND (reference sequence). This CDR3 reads CASSIDAYNEQFF. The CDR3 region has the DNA TGTGCCAGTAGTATAGATGCATATAATGAGCAGTTCTTC.

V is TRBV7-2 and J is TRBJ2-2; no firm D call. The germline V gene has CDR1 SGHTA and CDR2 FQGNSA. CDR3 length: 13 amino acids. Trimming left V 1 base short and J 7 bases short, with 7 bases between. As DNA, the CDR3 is TGTGCCAGCAGCTTAGACGTGGGCGGGGAGCTGTTTTTT. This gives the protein CASSLDVGGELFF. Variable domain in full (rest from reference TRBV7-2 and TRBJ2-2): GAGVSQSPSNKVTEKGKDVELRCDPISGHTALYWYRQSLGQGLEFLIYFQGNSAPDKSGLPSDRFSAERTGGSVSTLTIQRTQQEDSAVYLCASSLDVGGELFFGEGSRLTVL.

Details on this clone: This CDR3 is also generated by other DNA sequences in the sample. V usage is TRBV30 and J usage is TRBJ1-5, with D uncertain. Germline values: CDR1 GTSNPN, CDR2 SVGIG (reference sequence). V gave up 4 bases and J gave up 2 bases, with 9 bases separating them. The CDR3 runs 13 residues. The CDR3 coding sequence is TGTGCCTGGAAAGGACGTGGCAATCAGCCCCAGCATTTT. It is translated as CAWKGRGNQPQHF.

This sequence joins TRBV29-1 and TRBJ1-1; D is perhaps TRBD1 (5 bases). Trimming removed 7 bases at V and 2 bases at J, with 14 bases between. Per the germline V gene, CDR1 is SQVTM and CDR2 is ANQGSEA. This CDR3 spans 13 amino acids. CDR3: CSAFGGLNTEAFF. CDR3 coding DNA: TGCAGCGCCTTCGGGGGACTCAACACTGAAGCTTTCTTT.

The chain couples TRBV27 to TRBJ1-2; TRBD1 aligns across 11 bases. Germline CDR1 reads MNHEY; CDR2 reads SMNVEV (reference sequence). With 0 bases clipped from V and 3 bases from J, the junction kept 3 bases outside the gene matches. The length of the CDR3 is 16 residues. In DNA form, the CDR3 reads TGTGCCAGCAGTTTATCGTGGACAGGGGGCGACTATGGCTACACCTTC. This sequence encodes CASSLSWTGGDYGYTF.

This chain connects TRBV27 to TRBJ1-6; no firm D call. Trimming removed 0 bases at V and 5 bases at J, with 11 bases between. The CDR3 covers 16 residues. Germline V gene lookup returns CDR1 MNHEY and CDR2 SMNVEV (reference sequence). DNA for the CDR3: TGTGCCAGCAGTTTATCCCTCTTTGGCGATAATTCACCCCTCCACTTT. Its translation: CASSLSLFGDNSPLHF.

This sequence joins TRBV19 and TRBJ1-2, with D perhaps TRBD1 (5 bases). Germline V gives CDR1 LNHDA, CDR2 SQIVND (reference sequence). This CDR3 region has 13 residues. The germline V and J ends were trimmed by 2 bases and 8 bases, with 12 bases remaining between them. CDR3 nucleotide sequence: TGTGCCAGTAGTATATCAGGGTTCGAGGGCTACACCTTC. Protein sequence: CASSISGFEGYTF.

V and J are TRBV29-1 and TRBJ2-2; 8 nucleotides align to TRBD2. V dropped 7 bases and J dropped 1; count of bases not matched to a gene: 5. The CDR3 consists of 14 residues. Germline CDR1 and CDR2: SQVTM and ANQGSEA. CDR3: CSALGLENTGELFF. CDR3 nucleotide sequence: TGCAGCGCCCTGGGACTAGAGAACACCGGGGAGCTGTTTTTT.

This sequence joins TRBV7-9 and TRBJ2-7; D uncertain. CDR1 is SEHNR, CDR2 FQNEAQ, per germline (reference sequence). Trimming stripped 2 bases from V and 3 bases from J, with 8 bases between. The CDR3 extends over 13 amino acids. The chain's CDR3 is CASSLQADYEQYF. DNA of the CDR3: TGTGCCAGCAGCTTACAGGCAGACTACGAGCAGTACTTC.

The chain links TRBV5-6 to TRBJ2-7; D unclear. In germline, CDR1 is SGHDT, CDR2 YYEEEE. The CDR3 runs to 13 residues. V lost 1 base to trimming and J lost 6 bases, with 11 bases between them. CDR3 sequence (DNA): TGTGCCAGCAGCTTGCTGGGGAAAGGCGAGCAGTACTTC. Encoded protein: CASSLLGKGEQYF.

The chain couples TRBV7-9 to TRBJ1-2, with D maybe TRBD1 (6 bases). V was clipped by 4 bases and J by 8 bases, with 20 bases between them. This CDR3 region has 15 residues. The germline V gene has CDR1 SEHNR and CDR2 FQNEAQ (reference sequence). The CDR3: CASSSDSRGLGGYTF. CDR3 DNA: TGTGCCAGCAGCTCGGACAGCCGGGGTTTGGGCGGCTACACCTTC. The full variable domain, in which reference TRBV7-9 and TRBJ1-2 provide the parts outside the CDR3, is DTGVSQNPRHKITKRGQNVTFRCDPISEHNRLYWYRQTLGQGPEFLTYFQNEAQLEKSRLLSDRFSAERPKGSFSTLEIQRTEQGDSAMYLCASSSDSRGLGGYTFGSGTRLTVV.